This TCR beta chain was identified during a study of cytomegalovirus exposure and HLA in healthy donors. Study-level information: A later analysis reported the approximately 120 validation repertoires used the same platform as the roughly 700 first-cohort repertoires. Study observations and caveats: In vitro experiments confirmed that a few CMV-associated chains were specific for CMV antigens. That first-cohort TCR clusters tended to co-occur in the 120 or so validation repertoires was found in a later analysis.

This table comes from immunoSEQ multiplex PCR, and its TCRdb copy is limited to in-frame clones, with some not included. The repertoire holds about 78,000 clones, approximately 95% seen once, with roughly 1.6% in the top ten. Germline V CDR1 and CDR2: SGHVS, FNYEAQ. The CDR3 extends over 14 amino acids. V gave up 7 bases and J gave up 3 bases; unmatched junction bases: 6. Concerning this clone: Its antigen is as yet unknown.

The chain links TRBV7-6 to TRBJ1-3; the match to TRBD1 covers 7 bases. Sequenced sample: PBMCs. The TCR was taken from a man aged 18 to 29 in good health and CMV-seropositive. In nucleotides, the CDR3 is TGTGCCAGCACGTCGACAGGGCTTGGAAACACCATATATTTT. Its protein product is CASTSTGLGNTIYF.